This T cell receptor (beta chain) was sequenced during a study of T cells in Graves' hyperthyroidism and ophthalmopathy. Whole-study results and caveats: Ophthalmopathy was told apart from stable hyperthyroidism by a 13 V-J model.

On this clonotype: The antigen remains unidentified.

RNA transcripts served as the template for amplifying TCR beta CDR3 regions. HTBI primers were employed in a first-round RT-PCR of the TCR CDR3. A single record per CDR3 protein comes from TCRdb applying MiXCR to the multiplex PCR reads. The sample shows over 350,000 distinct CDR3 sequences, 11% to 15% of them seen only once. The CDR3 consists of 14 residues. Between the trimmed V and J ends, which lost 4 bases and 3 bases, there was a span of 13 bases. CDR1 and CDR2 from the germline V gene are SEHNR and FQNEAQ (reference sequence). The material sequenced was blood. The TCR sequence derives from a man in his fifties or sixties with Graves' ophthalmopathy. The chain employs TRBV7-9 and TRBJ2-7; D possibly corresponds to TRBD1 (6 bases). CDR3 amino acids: CASSSRTAFYEQYF. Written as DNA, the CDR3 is TGTGCCAGCAGCTCAAGGACAGCTTTCTACGAGCAGTACTTC.